This T cell receptor beta chain was identified during a study of T cells in Graves' hyperthyroidism and ophthalmopathy. Study details: At the time of initial diagnosis and before any treatment, peripheral blood was collected.

There were TCR beta CDR3 regions amplified from RNA transcripts. The HTBI primer set served for first-round RT-PCR of the TCR CDR3. A single record per CDR3 protein comes from TCRdb applying MiXCR to the multiplex PCR reads. This table has 450,000 to 550,000 distinct CDR3 sequences, around a quarter appearing once. This CDR3 contains 14 residues. Trimming removed 3 bases at V and 7 bases at J, with 16 bases between. This clonotype was picked up many times. This sequence was found in a woman aged 30 to 39 with Graves' ophthalmopathy. The specimen sequenced was blood. The chain couples TRBV12-3 or TRBV12-4 to TRBJ2-7; D possibly corresponds to TRBD1 (6 bases). CDR3 sequence (DNA): TGTGCCAGCAGTTTCTCGGAGAGGACAGAGGAGCAGTACTTC. This translates into CASSFSERTEEQYF.